This T cell receptor beta chain is from a study of blood T cell repertoires in COVID-19. Study summary: Samples of COVID-19 (acute and convalescent) were obtained from the United States, Italy and Spain. From T cells, B-cell-depleted T cells, or PBMCs came the material, which was cDNA or gDNA.

The CDR3 covers 16 residues. V dropped 1 base and J dropped 4 bases, with 14 bases sitting between them. Germline CDR1 reads LNHNV; CDR2 reads YYDKDF (reference sequence). In the original analysis: From reference gene primer amplification, estimates of nucleated cell counts were derived. Sequencing was performed with immunoSEQ multiplex PCR; in TCRdb, only in-frame clones are kept and a portion is missing. V, J and clone size are taken as reported in that table, and D and trimming were inferred from the DNA itself. This table has hundreds of thousands of clones, 88% appearing once. This TCR derives from a woman aged 25-40 years with acute or convalescent COVID-19. Source material: peripheral blood. The rearrangement joins TRBV15 to TRBJ2-1, with TRBD2 as a possible D gene (6 bases). The CDR3 reads CATSRVRDGRYNEQFF. In nucleotides, the CDR3 is TGTGCCACCAGCAGAGTCCGGGACGGGAGATACAATGAGCAGTTCTTC.